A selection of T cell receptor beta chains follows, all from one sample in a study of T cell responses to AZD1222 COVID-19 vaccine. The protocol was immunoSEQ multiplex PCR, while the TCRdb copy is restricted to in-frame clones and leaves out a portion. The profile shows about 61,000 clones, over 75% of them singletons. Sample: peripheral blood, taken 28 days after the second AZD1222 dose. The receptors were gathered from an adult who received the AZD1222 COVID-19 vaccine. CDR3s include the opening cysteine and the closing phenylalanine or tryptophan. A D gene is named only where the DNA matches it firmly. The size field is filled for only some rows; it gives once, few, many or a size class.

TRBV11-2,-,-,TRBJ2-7,CASTPILAGEQYF,TGTGCCAGCACCCCCATCTTAGCAGGCGAGCAGTACTTC
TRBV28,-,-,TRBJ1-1,CASSLTGKNTEAFF,TGTGCCAGCAGTTTGACAGGAAAGAACACTGAAGCTTTCTTT
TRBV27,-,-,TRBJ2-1,CASGSGGPVNEQFF,TGTGCCAGTGGTAGTGGGGGCCCCGTCAATGAGCAGTTCTTC
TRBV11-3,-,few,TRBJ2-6,CASSAGTGANVLTF,TGTGCCAGCAGCGCAGGGACCGGGGCCAACGTCCTGACTTTC
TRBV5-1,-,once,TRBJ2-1,CASSIGTEQFF,TGCGCCAGCAGCATCGGGACGGAGCAGTTCTTC
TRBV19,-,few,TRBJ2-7,CASSIGRLTEQYF,TGTGCCAGTAGTATCGGGAGACTGACCGAGCAGTACTTC
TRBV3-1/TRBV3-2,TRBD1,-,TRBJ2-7,CASSQGEGTGAYEQYF,TGTGCCAGCAGCCAAGGGGAAGGGACAGGGGCCTACGAGCAGTACTTC
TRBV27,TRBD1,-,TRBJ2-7,CASSLGFPGQGHEQYF,TGTGCCAGCAGTTTAGGCTTCCCGGGACAGGGACACGAGCAGTACTTC
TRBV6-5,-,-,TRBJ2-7,CASRLTGFPYEQYF,TGTGCCAGCAGACTCACAGGGTTTCCCTACGAGCAGTACTTC
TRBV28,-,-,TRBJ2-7,CASSKGLGSYEQYF,TGTGCCAGCAGTAAGGGACTGGGCTCCTACGAGCAGTACTTC